This T cell receptor (beta chain) was profiled in a study of long-term antiretroviral therapy in people with HIV. Across the study: The earliest specimens came about a decade ahead of the 2015 immediate-ART recommendation.

General study findings and limits: Controls exceeded HIV repertoires in CDR3 length range. The data indicate that diversity increased after ART but remained below transplant donor controls.

It was in the United States that all participants with HIV were treated. Sequencing used immunoSEQ v3.0 at survey level. Method: immunoSEQ multiplex PCR; TCRdb's copy keeps in-frame clones and lacks some. The table shows 20,000 to 25,000 clones, with over 75% occurring only once. With regard to this clone: Antigen unknown.

Sequencing was performed on unsorted PBMCs, taken 0.3 years after starting antiretroviral therapy. This sequence was found in a man aged 45 to 65 with HIV.

CDR3 protein: CASSSTGLRNEKLFF. The CDR3 DNA reads as TGCGCCAGCAGCTCTACAGGGCTGAGAAATGAAAAACTGTTTTTT. V is TRBV5-1 and J is TRBJ1-4, with D tentatively TRBD1 (6 bases). This CDR3 is built from 15 residues. Trimming took off 3 bases at V and 5 bases at J, with 14 bases between the two ends. The germline V gene has CDR1 SGHRS and CDR2 YFSETQ.